This TCR beta chain was sequenced in a study of blood T cell repertoires in COVID-19. CDR3 length: 13 amino acids. The germline V and J ends were trimmed by 0 bases and 6 bases, with 7 bases remaining between them. Germline V gene data show CDR1 as LGHNA and CDR2 as YSLEER. Profiling relied on immunoSEQ multiplex PCR, and the TCRdb table lists in-frame clones only, not all of them. The data show about 150,000 clones, more than 75% seen once. What was sequenced was PBMCs or T cells enriched from blood (not recorded which). The receptor comes from a woman aged 50 to 65 who had recovered from COVID-19. V gene TRBV4-3 combines with J gene TRBJ2-3; no reliable D call. The CDR3 loop reads CASSQDPEDTQYF. For the CDR3, the DNA is TGCGCCAGCAGCCAAGATCCCGAGGATACGCAGTATTTT.